This T cell receptor (beta chain) was sequenced during a study of T cell responses to AZD1222 COVID-19 vaccine. Study observations and caveats: Of spike-specific TCRs, nearly half reportedly target regions left unmutated in variants. White British people made up most donors, females outnumbered males, and clonal diversity was possibly underestimated.

Libraries were prepared by immunoSEQ multiplex PCR; TCRdb keeps only in-frame clonotypes and omits some of them. The profile shows 90,000 to 150,000 clones, around nine tenths of them singletons. For this clone: Its specificity is not known.

The sample consisted of peripheral blood, taken on day 0 of AZD1222 vaccination. The clonotype comes from an adult in good health.

CDR3 loop: CASSERLAGYYEQYF. DNA of the CDR3: TGCGCCAGCAGTGAGAGGCTAGCGGGGTACTACGAGCAGTACTTC. This rearrangement joins TRBV10-1 to TRBJ2-7; 9 bases agree with TRBD2. The CDR3 loop spans 15 amino acids. V lost 2 bases and J lost 3; bases outside the gene matches: 5. Germline-derived CDR1 and CDR2 are WNHNN and SYGVQD (reference sequence).